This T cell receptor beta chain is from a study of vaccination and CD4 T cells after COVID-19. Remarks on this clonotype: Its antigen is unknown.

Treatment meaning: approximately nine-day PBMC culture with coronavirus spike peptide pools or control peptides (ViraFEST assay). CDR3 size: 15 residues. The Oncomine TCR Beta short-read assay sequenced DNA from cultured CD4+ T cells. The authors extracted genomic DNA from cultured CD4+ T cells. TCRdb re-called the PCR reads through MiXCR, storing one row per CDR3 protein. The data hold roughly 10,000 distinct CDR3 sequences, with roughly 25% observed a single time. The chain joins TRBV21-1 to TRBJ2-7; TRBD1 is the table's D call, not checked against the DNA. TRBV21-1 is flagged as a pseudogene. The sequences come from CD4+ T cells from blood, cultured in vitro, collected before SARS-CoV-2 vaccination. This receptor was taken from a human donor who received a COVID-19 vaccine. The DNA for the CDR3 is TGTGCCAGCAGCGCTAAAAGGGACAGGGGGTACGAGCAGTACTTC. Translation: CASSAKRDRGYEQYF.